This T cell receptor (beta chain) was identified in a study of T cell changes during pregnancy in multiple sclerosis. The germline V gene has CDR1 SGHRS and CDR2 YFSETQ. The ends lost 7 bases at V and 6 bases at J; junction bases unmatched: 12. This CDR3 has 14 amino acids. Profiling relied on immunoSEQ multiplex PCR, and the TCRdb table lists in-frame clones only, not all of them. The sample lists tens of thousands of clones; about 94% were seen once. This rearrangement joins TRBV5-1 to TRBJ1-1, with 7 bases fitting TRBD1. The clonotype was recovered from a female donor with multiple sclerosis, enrolled in a pregnancy study. Source: peripheral blood, taken in the third trimester of pregnancy. CDR3: CASEQGQGGAEAFF. The DNA of the CDR3 is TGCGCCAGCGAACAGGGGCAAGGAGGCGCTGAAGCTTTCTTT.